This T cell receptor beta chain was identified during a study of early T cells in non-severe SARS-CoV-2 infection. About the research overall: The input, bulk RNA from unsorted whole blood, was sequenced, and chains were unpaired.

Study results and limitations: Clonotype matching in VDJdb favored anti-spike CD8 responses and did not capture private and CD4 specificities.

As to this clonotype: Antigen unknown.

Unique molecular identifiers (one per individual cDNA molecule) were attached. TCRdb re-called the 5' RACE reads through MiXCR, storing one row per CDR3 protein. This table has tens of thousands of distinct CDR3 sequences, roughly 6.1% appearing once. This CDR3 has 13 amino acids. The germline V gene encodes CDR1 SGHNT and CDR2 YYREEE (reference sequence). Trimming shortened V by 4 bases and J by 6 bases, and 11 bases separated the two germline ends. This TCR was sampled from an adult who was a healthcare worker with PCR-confirmed SARS-CoV-2 infection or an uninfected control (not recorded which). The sequencing sample was made of whole blood. V usage is TRBV5-4 and J usage is TRBJ2-1, with D possibly being TRBD2 (6 bases). CDR3 loop: CASSPRTTNEQFF. CDR3 sequence (DNA): TGTGCCAGCAGCCCCCGGACTACCAATGAGCAGTTCTTC.